Presented here are 24 T cell receptor beta chains from one specimen sequenced in a study of human T cells and chemical hapten exposure. A single record per CDR3 protein comes from TCRdb applying MiXCR to the RACE reads. This table has about 84,000 distinct CDR3 sequences, roughly 10% appearing once. Time point indicated: patch test 3, about 24 weeks after DPC sensitization. The treatment was: therapeutic diphenylcyclopropenone sensitization with weekly scalp DPC. Sequenced here: whole blood, sampled in connection with sensitization to the hapten diphenylcyclopropenone (DPC). These receptor sequences come from a woman between 50 and 59 years old with alopecia areata. Some clones in this sample may be carry-over from other donors' samples.

This clonotype was picked up many times. V is TRBV5-5 and J is TRBJ2-7; TRBD2 matches 10 bases. With 0 bases clipped from V and 7 bases from J, the junction kept 10 bases outside the gene matches. CDR3 length: 16 amino acids. Germline lookup yields CDR1 SGHKS and CDR2 YYEKEE (reference sequence). The CDR3 coding sequence is TGTGCCAGCAGCTTGGATAGCGGGAGGACCCCGGGGGAGCAGTACTTC. This translates into CASSLDSGRTPGEQYF.

This clonotype has more than one count but fewer than ten. The J gene is TRBJ1-5, the V gene TRBV6-5, with TRBD1 as a possible D gene (5 bases). V was trimmed by 0 bases and J by 6 bases, leaving 12 bases between them. Germline V lookup: CDR1 MNHEY, CDR2 SVGAGI. This CDR3 is built from 15 residues. The CDR3 sequence is CASSYSGDFGQPQHF. The CDR3 bases are TGTGCCAGCAGTTACTCAGGGGACTTTGGTCAGCCCCAGCATTTT.

The chain joins TRBV11-3 to TRBJ2-5; unclear D gene. Deletions cut 1 base from V and 2 bases from J, with 5 bases between. Germline values: CDR1 SGHNT, CDR2 YENEEA. This CDR3 has 13 residues. The CDR3 bases are TGTGCCAGCAGCTTAGGCTCTCAAGAGACCCAGTACTTC. Amino acid sequence: CASSLGSQETQYF.

This clonotype was detected many times. This sequence joins TRBV18 and TRBJ1-1; 7 bases agree with TRBD1. The germline V gene encodes CDR1 KGHSH and CDR2 LQKENI. V lost 3 bases, J lost 4 bases, and 2 bases stayed unmatched. The CDR3 extends over 13 amino acids. CDR3 sequence reads: CASSPTGVTEAFF. Here the CDR3 DNA reads TGTGCCAGCTCACCTACAGGGGTCACTGAAGCTTTCTTT.

J is TRBJ1-5 and V is TRBV18, with TRBD1 as a possible D gene (5 bases). Per the germline V gene, CDR1 is KGHSH and CDR2 is LQKENI. This CDR3 contains 16 residues. The V end lost 5 bases, the J end lost 1 base, and 15 bases lay between the germline ends. The CDR3 nucleotides are TGTGCCAGCTCATCTGGCTCTCCAGGGAGCAATCAGCCCCAGCATTTT. Amino acids: CASSSGSPGSNQPQHF.

The sample holds a few counts of this clonotype. The chain employs TRBV7-6 and TRBJ2-5; D possibly corresponds to TRBD2 (6 bases). CDR1 and CDR2 (germline): SGHVS, FNYEAQ. With 5 bases removed from V and 2 bases from J, the gap between germline ends came to 12 bases. CDR3 length equals 14 residues. The CDR3 sequence is CASSPGRQQETQYF. The CDR3 region has the DNA TGTGCCAGCAGCCCCGGGAGACAGCAAGAGACCCAGTACTTC.

This clonotype has a handful of counts. This chain links TRBV5-5 with TRBJ1-1; D not resolved. The CDR3 sequence is 15 residues long. Germline V lookup: CDR1 SGHKS, CDR2 YYEKEE (reference sequence). Trimming took off 5 bases at V and 0 bases at J, with 14 bases between the two ends. CDR3 nucleotide sequence: TGTGCCAGCAGTATCCGTCGCGATATGAACACTGAAGCTTTCTTT. Its translation: CASSIRRDMNTEAFF.

This clonotype was found many times. The V call is TRBV12-3 or TRBV12-4, the J call TRBJ2-2, with unresolved D. The V end was cut by 2 bases, the J end by 0 bases, with 7 bases between. The CDR3 sequence is 15 residues long. The CDR3: CASSLRPPNTGELFF. In nucleotides, the CDR3 is TGTGCCAGCAGTTTAAGACCACCGAACACCGGGGAGCTGTTTTTT.

This clonotype was seen at least ten times. J is TRBJ1-1 and V is TRBV27; D unresolved. This CDR3 is built from 13 residues. V was pared by 5 bases and J by 6 bases, with 13 bases between. Germline V gene data show CDR1 as MNHEY and CDR2 as SMNVEV (reference sequence). The CDR3 loop reads CASSPYGRAEAFF. The DNA for the CDR3 is TGTGCCAGCAGTCCTTACGGACGGGCTGAAGCTTTCTTT.

This clonotype was seen only a few times. V is TRBV28 and J is TRBJ2-5; 12 bases are shared with TRBD2. The trim removed 2 bases at V and 6 bases at J, leaving 10 bases unmatched. CDR1 and CDR2 (germline): MDHEN, SYDVKM. This CDR3 spans 17 amino acids. The CDR3 nucleotides are TGTGCCAGCAGTTTAAGAACTAGCGGGAGGATCGGAAAGACCCAGTACTTC. This translates into CASSLRTSGRIGKTQYF.

This clonotype was detected a few times. This chain uses TRBV7-9 with TRBJ2-5; D call uncertain. CDR1 SEHNR and CDR2 FQNEAQ come from the germline V gene (reference sequence). This CDR3 spans 15 amino acids. Trimming removed 0 bases from V and 0 bases from J, with 8 bases in between. CDR3 loop: CASSLASADQETQYF. The CDR3, as DNA: TGTGCCAGCAGCTTAGCGTCGGCAGACCAAGAGACCCAGTACTTC.

This clonotype was picked up a small number of times. The chain uses TRBV29-1 and TRBJ1-2; tentatively, D is TRBD1 (5 bases). The CDR3 contains 12 residues. V gave up 2 bases and J gave up 8 bases, with 12 bases separating them. Per germline, CDR1 SQVTM and CDR2 ANQGSEA. CDR3 nucleotide sequence: TGCAGCGTTGAAATGGGGGTAGAAGGCTACACCTTC. This sequence encodes CSVEMGVEGYTF.

The gene calls are TRBV5-4 and TRBJ2-7, with D possibly being TRBD1 (6 bases). V shed 5 bases and J shed 7 bases, with 16 bases lying between them. Germline V gives CDR1 SGHNT, CDR2 YYREEE (reference sequence). This CDR3 has 13 residues. CDR3 residues: CASSFDRLGEQYF. The CDR3 DNA is TGTGCCAGCAGTTTTGACAGGCTGGGGGAGCAGTACTTC.

This clonotype has more than one count but fewer than ten. The DNA for the CDR3 is TGCAGCGCTCCCGGGCCCACGGAGACCCAGTACTTC. Its translation: CSAPGPTETQYF. The chain has TRBV29-1 and TRBJ2-5, with D unclear. The CDR3 covers 12 residues. Germline V gene lookup returns CDR1 SQVTM and CDR2 ANQGSEA. The germline V and J ends were trimmed by 7 bases and 5 bases, with 14 bases remaining between them.

The chain recombines TRBV18 with TRBJ2-3; no definite D call. The length of the CDR3 is 13 residues. The V and J ends lost 6 bases and 3 bases respectively, with 10 bases between them. Germline lookup yields CDR1 KGHSH and CDR2 LQKENI. CDR3: CASSPTETDTQYF. The CDR3 DNA follows: TGTGCCAGCTCCCCGACTGAAACAGATACGCAGTATTTT.

This clonotype came up many times. This chain uses TRBV20-1 with TRBJ2-3; 9 bases line up with TRBD2. CDR1 DFQATT and CDR2 SNEGSKA come from the germline V gene (reference sequence). The CDR3 totals 12 residues. V gave up 5 bases and J gave up 5 bases; unmatched junction bases: 2. This chain's CDR3 is CSARLAVDTQYF. The CDR3 bases are TGCAGTGCTCGACTAGCGGTAGATACGCAGTATTTT.

This chain links TRBV29-1 with TRBJ2-7, with D maybe TRBD1 (6 bases). Germline values: CDR1 SQVTM, CDR2 ANQGSEA. Trimming took off 4 bases at V and 5 bases at J, with 21 bases between the two ends. The CDR3 contains 15 residues. CDR3 DNA sequence: TGCAGCGTTGCCCTAGGCAGGGGCGTTGTCCACGAGCAGTACTTC. Residues: CSVALGRGVVHEQYF.

This clonotype has ten or more counts. The chain couples TRBV20-1 to TRBJ2-7; 9 nucleotides align to TRBD2. V dropped 3 bases and J dropped 0; count of bases not matched to a gene: 3. The germline V gene has CDR1 DFQATT and CDR2 SNEGSKA (reference sequence). The CDR3 extends over 14 amino acids. The CDR3 is CSARSGRSSYEQYF. CDR3 bases: TGCAGTGCTAGGAGCGGGAGGAGCTCCTACGAGCAGTACTTC.

This clonotype appeared many times. This chain links TRBV29-1 with TRBJ1-1; unclear D gene. The germline gives CDR1 SQVTM, CDR2 ANQGSEA. Trimming stripped 5 bases from V and 0 bases from J, with 10 bases between. The CDR3 runs 13 residues. DNA for the CDR3: TGCAGCGTTCAAACAGCAGTGAACACTGAAGCTTTCTTT. Protein product: CSVQTAVNTEAFF.

This clonotype was counted ten times or more. The chain recombines TRBV5-1 with TRBJ2-2; D is unresolved. V lost 4 bases and J lost 0, with 10 bases in between. This CDR3 region has 15 residues. Germline assignment: CDR1 SGHRS and CDR2 YFSETQ. CDR3 in DNA: TGCGCCAGCAGCCCCGGCCGGTCGAACACCGGGGAGCTGTTTTTT. Amino acid sequence: CASSPGRSNTGELFF.

The chain joins TRBV28 to TRBJ2-2, with 10 bases fitting TRBD2. The germline V gene encodes CDR1 MDHEN and CDR2 SYDVKM. The V and J ends lost 5 bases and 4 bases, in that order; junction bases with no gene match: 10. The CDR3 contains 17 residues. The CDR3 loop is CASSPAGLAGATGELFF. In DNA form, the CDR3 reads TGTGCCAGCAGTCCAGCCGGCCTAGCGGGAGCCACCGGGGAGCTGTTTTTT.

Ten or more counts support this clonotype. The rearrangement uses TRBV12-5 and TRBJ2-2; TRBD2 is a possible D gene (5 bases). The V end lost 5 bases, the J end lost 7 bases, and 17 bases lay between the germline ends. Germline V lookup: CDR1 LGHNT, CDR2 FRNRAP. This CDR3 region has 15 residues. CDR3 nucleotide sequence: TGTGCTAGTGGTACTTCCATCGGGATACACGGGGAGCTGTTTTTT. Translated, it gives CASGTSIGIHGELFF.

This clonotype was counted ten times or more. The chain recombines TRBV20-1 with TRBJ2-3; D perhaps matches TRBD1 (5 bases). Germline V gene sequence: CDR1 DFQATT, CDR2 SNEGSKA (reference sequence). Trimming took 0 bases from V and 8 from J, leaving 15 bases between them. This CDR3 contains 14 residues. Here the CDR3 DNA reads TGCAGTGCTAGAGATCTGGCCAGGGTGGGTACGCAGTATTTT. It specifies CSARDLARVGTQYF.

This chain connects TRBV29-1 to TRBJ1-4; TRBD1 aligns across 9 bases. This CDR3 has 12 amino acids. The V and J ends lost 7 bases and 8 bases, in that order; junction bases with no gene match: 5. Germline V gene sequence: CDR1 SQVTM, CDR2 ANQGSEA. The DNA for the CDR3 is TGCAGCGCGGGACAGGGTAGGGAAAAACTGTTTTTT. Translation gives CSAGQGREKLFF.